A single sample gave rise to the 24 T cell receptor beta chains below, sequenced in a study of blood T cell repertoires in COVID-19. Some clones are missing from TCRdb's copy, which holds only in-frame ones; the method was immunoSEQ multiplex PCR. The sample shows 400,000 to 500,000 clones, 70% to 90% of them seen only once. Specimen: PBMCs or T cells enriched from blood (not recorded which). Receptors originate from a woman aged 35 to 49 who had recovered from COVID-19.

The genes are TRBV6-5 and TRBJ1-1; 8 bases line up with TRBD1. The CDR3 runs to 15 residues. Germline CDR1 reads MNHEY; CDR2 reads SVGAGI. J was trimmed by 0 bases and V by 6 bases; bases with no gene match: 6. The CDR3 sequence: CASSQQGGLNTEAFF. In nucleotides, the CDR3 is TGTGCCAGCAGCCAACAGGGGGGCTTGAACACTGAAGCTTTCTTT.

The gene calls are TRBV7-9 and TRBJ2-5, with TRBD1 matching 10 bases. With 1 base clipped from V and 4 bases from J, the junction kept 9 bases outside the gene matches. CDR1 is SEHNR, CDR2 FQNEAQ, per germline (reference sequence). This CDR3 spans 17 amino acids. CDR3 DNA sequence: TGTGCCAGCAGCTTAGTGCCCGGGACAGGGGCCGGAGAGACCCAGTACTTC. Translation gives CASSLVPGTGAGETQYF.

The rearrangement links TRBV12-5 to TRBJ1-1; 7 bases line up with TRBD1. Per the germline V gene, CDR1 is LGHNT and CDR2 is FRNRAP. The CDR3 totals 18 residues. The J segment lost 0 bases and the V segment lost 0 bases, leaving 10 bases of the junction unmatched. CDR3 sequence (DNA): TGTGCTAGTGGTTTGGTACTAGGCCAGGGGGGAATGAACACTGAAGCTTTCTTT. Encoded protein: CASGLVLGQGGMNTEAFF. The full variable domain, rest sourced from reference TRBV12-5 and TRBJ1-1, is DARVTQTPRHKVTEMGQEVTMRCQPILGHNTVFWYRQTMMQGLELLAYFRNRAPLDDSGMPKDRFSAEMPDATLATLKIQPSEPRDSAVYFCASGLVLGQGGMNTEAFFGQGTRLTVV.

The chain has TRBV30 and TRBJ1-2; perhaps TRBD1 as D (6 bases). Germline V gene data show CDR1 as GTSNPN and CDR2 as SVGIG (reference sequence). Trimming took 3 bases from V and 4 from J, leaving 15 bases between them. The CDR3 has 14 residues. The chain's CDR3 is CAWRAQGSGYGYTF. The CDR3 bases are TGTGCCTGGAGAGCTCAGGGGTCTGGCTATGGCTACACCTTC. The full variable domain, in which reference TRBV30 and TRBJ1-2 provide the parts outside the CDR3, is SQTIHQWPATLVQPVGSPLSLECTVEGTSNPNLYWYRQAAGRGLQLLFYSVGIGQISSEVPQNLSASRPQDRQFILSSKKLLLSDSGFYLCAWRAQGSGYGYTFGSGTRLTVV.

The CDR3: CASSQKLAGYEGDTQYF. The CDR3 DNA sequence: TGCGCCAGCAGCCAGAAACTAGCGGGCTACGAAGGAGATACGCAGTATTTT. This chain joins TRBV4-3 and TRBJ2-3; 9 bases match TRBD2. Unmatched junction bases numbered 12, after V lost 3 bases and J lost 5 bases. From germline, CDR1 is LGHNA and CDR2 YSLEER. This CDR3 is built from 17 residues.

The chain couples TRBV29-1 to TRBJ2-7, with TRBD1 identical over 9 bases. CDR3 length: 15 residues. Per germline, CDR1 SQVTM and CDR2 ANQGSEA. The junction had 12 bases not matched to a gene; V was cut back by 7 bases and J by 2 bases. CDR3 DNA sequence: TGCAGCGCCAAGGGTGGACAGGGGCCCGCCTACGAGCAGTACTTC. It encodes CSAKGGQGPAYEQYF.

The chain links TRBV10-3 to TRBJ1-2; no definite D call. V lost 2 bases to trimming and J lost 2 bases, with 9 bases between them. This CDR3 comprises 14 residues. Looked up from germline, CDR1 is ENHRY and CDR2 is SYGVKD. The CDR3 DNA is TGTGCCATCAGTGAGATCAGTGAAAACTATGGCTACACCTTC. Its translation is CAISEISENYGYTF.

This chain links TRBV19 with TRBJ2-7; D may be TRBD1 (6 bases). The CDR3 has 15 amino acids. Trimming pared 4 bases from V and 2 bases from J, leaving 15 bases between. Germline V lookup: CDR1 LNHDA, CDR2 SQIVND (reference sequence). The CDR3 region is CASSTQGIGAYEQYF. The CDR3 DNA follows: TGTGCCAGTAGTACCCAGGGGATCGGGGCCTACGAGCAGTACTTC.

This clone was seen a few times. The rearrangement uses TRBV29-1 and TRBJ1-1; no definite D call. Germline CDR1 SQVTM, CDR2 ANQGSEA. The CDR3 extends over 12 amino acids. Trimming cost V 6 bases and J 1 base, with 9 bases left between them. CDR3 sequence reads: CSVARQNTEAFF. CDR3 DNA sequence: TGCAGCGTCGCCCGACAGAACACTGAAGCTTTCTTT.

The V call is TRBV18, the J call TRBJ2-4; TRBD2 matches at 14 bases. Germline V CDR1 and CDR2: KGHSH, LQKENI. The CDR3 contains 16 residues. J was trimmed by 6 bases and V by 4 bases; bases with no gene match: 5. CDR3 amino acids: CASSHGTSGRGNIQYF. CDR3 nucleotides: TGTGCCAGCTCACATGGGACTAGCGGGAGAGGAAACATTCAGTACTTC.

This clone was seen only once. The genes are TRBV29-1 and TRBJ2-3, with TRBD1 matching over 7 bases. This CDR3 is built from 12 residues. J lost 4 bases, V lost 8 bases, and 6 bases had no gene match. The germline V gene encodes CDR1 SQVTM and CDR2 ANQGSEA. CDR3 bases: TGCAGCTTTTCAGGGGGATCAGATACGCAGTATTTT. Protein: CSFSGGSDTQYF.

In this sample, this clone turned up a few times. V and J are TRBV19 and TRBJ2-7; 7 bases agree with TRBD2. The CDR3 runs 13 residues. Per germline, CDR1 LNHDA and CDR2 SQIVND (reference sequence). Unmatched junction bases numbered 6, after V lost 5 bases and J lost 5 bases. The CDR3 region is CASSRGRTHEQYF. CDR3 DNA: TGTGCCAGTAGTCGCGGGAGAACCCACGAGCAGTACTTC.

J is TRBJ1-1 and V is TRBV25-1, with a tentative D call TRBD1 (5 bases). Germline CDR1 is MGHDK and CDR2 is SYGVNS. This CDR3 comprises 14 residues. With 1 base removed from V and 4 bases from J, the gap between germline ends came to 10 bases. The CDR3: CASSESLGVTEAFF. The DNA for the CDR3 is TGTGCCAGCAGTGAATCTCTAGGGGTCACTGAAGCTTTCTTT.

The chain couples TRBV5-6 to TRBJ2-5; weak D call: TRBD2 (7 bases). The CDR3 extends over 13 amino acids. Trimming removed 2 bases at V and 6 bases at J, with 11 bases between. Per germline, CDR1 SGHDT and CDR2 YYEEEE. The CDR3, as DNA: TGTGCCAGCAGCTTTGAGGGGGGGAAGACCCAGTACTTC. Protein product: CASSFEGGKTQYF. Complete variable domain (other parts from reference TRBV5-6 and TRBJ2-5): DAGVTQSPTHLIKTRGQQVTLRCSPKSGHDTVSWYQQALGQGPQFIFQYYEEEERQRGNFPDRFSGHQFPNYSSELNVNALLLGDSALYLCASSFEGGKTQYFGPGTRLLVL.

For the CDR3, the DNA is TGTGCCAGCAGCCGGACAGGGGGGAGGTTAACTAATGAAAAACTGTTTTTT. Protein product: CASSRTGGRLTNEKLFF. The chain employs TRBV3-1 (or the pseudogene TRBV3-2) and TRBJ1-4, with TRBD1 matching 10 bases. V lost 4 bases to trimming and J lost 1 base; unmatched junction nucleotides: 6. The CDR3 has 17 residues. From germline, CDR1 is LGHDT and CDR2 YNNKEL (reference sequence).

This clone was seen once. V and J are TRBV14 and TRBJ2-3, with 7 bases lining up with TRBD2. Germline V lookup: CDR1 SGHDN, CDR2 FVKESK. The CDR3 has 15 amino acids. V lost 5 bases to trimming and J lost 3 bases; unmatched junction nucleotides: 8. CDR3 in DNA: TGTGCCAGCAGCTATTTGGGCGGGAGTACAGATACGCAGTATTTT. Its translation: CASSYLGGSTDTQYF.

CDR3: CASSILGRFHNEQFF. For the CDR3, the DNA is TGTGCCAGTAGTATACTCGGGAGATTTCACAATGAGCAGTTCTTC. The chain combines TRBV19 with TRBJ2-1; D might be TRBD2 (6 bases). The germline V gene has CDR1 LNHDA and CDR2 SQIVND (reference sequence). V was clipped by 2 bases and J by 5 bases, with 13 bases between them. The CDR3 has 15 residues. Variable domain in full (rest from reference TRBV19 and TRBJ2-1): DGGITQSPKYLFRKEGQNVTLSCEQNLNHDAMYWYRQDPGQGLRLIYYSQIVNDFQKGDIAEGYSVSREKKESFPLTVTSAQKNPTAFYLCASSILGRFHNEQFFGPGTRLTVL.

V and J are TRBV18 and TRBJ2-1; 7 bases match TRBD1. Per germline, CDR1 KGHSH and CDR2 LQKENI. Germline trimming cut 6 bases from V and 2 bases from J; bases unmatched to any gene: 7. The CDR3 consists of 15 residues. CDR3 loop: CASSPGQVAYNEQFF. Written as DNA, the CDR3 is TGTGCCAGCTCCCCAGGACAGGTAGCCTACAATGAGCAGTTCTTC.

The chain carries TRBV19 and TRBJ1-1, with a tentative D call TRBD1 (6 bases). V gave up 6 bases and J gave up 1 base, with 18 bases separating them. Germline V CDR1 and CDR2: LNHDA, SQIVND (reference sequence). The CDR3 sequence is 16 residues long. DNA of the CDR3: TGTGCCAGTAGAACGATAGGGTGGACAGAGAACACTGAAGCTTTCTTT. Protein sequence: CASRTIGWTENTEAFF.

The chain combines TRBV9 with TRBJ2-7; D is ambiguous. Trimming left V 0 bases short and J 0 bases short, with 7 bases between. The CDR3 contains 14 residues. Germline lookup yields CDR1 SGDLS and CDR2 YYNGEE. The CDR3 sequence is CASSVVDNSYEQYF. CDR3 coding DNA: TGTGCCAGCAGCGTAGTCGACAACTCCTACGAGCAGTACTTC.

The chain is built from TRBV6-5 and TRBJ1-1, with TRBD1 as a possible D gene (5 bases). The CDR3 consists of 14 residues. The ends were cut back, 6 bases at V and 1 base at J, with 12 bases in the middle. Germline CDR1 and CDR2: MNHEY and SVGAGI. DNA of the CDR3: TGTGCCAGCAGGGTACAGGTTTCGAACACTGAAGCTTTCTTT. Encoded protein: CASRVQVSNTEAFF.

The gene calls are TRBV7-2 and TRBJ2-7, with 9 bases matching TRBD2. The germline gives CDR1 SGHTA, CDR2 FQGNSA. Trimming removed 11 bases from V and 3 bases from J; junction bases left unmatched: 11. This CDR3 is 14 amino acids long. The CDR3 region has the DNA TGTGCCCCTTGGGGCGGGAGGGCGTGCTACGAGCAGTACTTC. Protein: CAPWGGRACYEQYF.

This chain connects TRBV5-4 to TRBJ2-7; tentatively, D is TRBD2 (5 bases). Germline V gene data show CDR1 as SGHNT and CDR2 as YYREEE (reference sequence). CDR3 length equals 15 residues. Trimming pared 2 bases from V and 3 bases from J, leaving 15 bases between. CDR3 nucleotide sequence: TGTGCCAGCAGCTTTGAGGCGGGTTGGGGCTACGAGCAGTACTTC. Translation gives CASSFEAGWGYEQYF.

For the CDR3, the DNA is TGTGCCAGCAGCCAAGACTATACTACAACTAATGAAAAACTGTTTTTT. The encoded protein is CASSQDYTTTNEKLFF. The chain is built from TRBV3-1 (or the pseudogene TRBV3-2) and TRBJ1-4; D is unresolved. The ends were cut back, 0 bases at V and 0 bases at J, with 8 bases in the middle. The CDR3 consists of 16 residues. Germline CDR1 reads LGHDT; CDR2 reads YNNKEL (reference sequence).